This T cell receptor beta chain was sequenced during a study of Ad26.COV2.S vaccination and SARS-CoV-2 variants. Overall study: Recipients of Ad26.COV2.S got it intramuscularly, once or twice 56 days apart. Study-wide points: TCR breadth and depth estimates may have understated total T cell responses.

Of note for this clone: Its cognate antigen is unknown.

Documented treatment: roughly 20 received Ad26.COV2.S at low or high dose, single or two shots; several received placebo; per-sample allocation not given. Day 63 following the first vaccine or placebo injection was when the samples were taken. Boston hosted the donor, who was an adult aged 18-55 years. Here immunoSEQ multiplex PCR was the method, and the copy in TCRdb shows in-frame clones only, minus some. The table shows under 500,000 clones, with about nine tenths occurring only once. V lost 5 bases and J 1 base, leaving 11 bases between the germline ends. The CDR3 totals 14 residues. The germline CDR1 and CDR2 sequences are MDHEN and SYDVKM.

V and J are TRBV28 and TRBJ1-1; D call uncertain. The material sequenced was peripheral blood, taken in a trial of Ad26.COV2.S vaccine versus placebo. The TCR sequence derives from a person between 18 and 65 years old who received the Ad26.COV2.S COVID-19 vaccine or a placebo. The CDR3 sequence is CASSGPWENTEAFF. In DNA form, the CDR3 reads TGTGCCAGCAGTGGACCGTGGGAGAACACTGAAGCTTTCTTT. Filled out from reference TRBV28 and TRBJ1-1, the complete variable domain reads DVKVTQSSRYLVKRTGEKVFLECVQDMDHENMFWYRQDPGLGLRLIYFSYDVKMKEKGDIPEGYSVSREKKERFSLILESASTNQTSMYLCASSGPWENTEAFFGQGTRLTVV.